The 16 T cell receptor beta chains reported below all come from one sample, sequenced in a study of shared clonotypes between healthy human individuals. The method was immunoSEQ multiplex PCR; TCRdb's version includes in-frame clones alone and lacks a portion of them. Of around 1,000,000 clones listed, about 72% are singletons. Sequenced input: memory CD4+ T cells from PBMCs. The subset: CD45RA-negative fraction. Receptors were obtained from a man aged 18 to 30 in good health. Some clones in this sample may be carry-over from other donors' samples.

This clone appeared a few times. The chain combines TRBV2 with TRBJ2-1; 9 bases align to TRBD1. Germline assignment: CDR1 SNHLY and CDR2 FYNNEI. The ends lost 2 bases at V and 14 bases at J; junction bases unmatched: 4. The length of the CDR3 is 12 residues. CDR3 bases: TGTGCCAGCAGTGAACGGACAGGGGAAGAGTTCTTC. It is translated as CASSERTGEEFF.

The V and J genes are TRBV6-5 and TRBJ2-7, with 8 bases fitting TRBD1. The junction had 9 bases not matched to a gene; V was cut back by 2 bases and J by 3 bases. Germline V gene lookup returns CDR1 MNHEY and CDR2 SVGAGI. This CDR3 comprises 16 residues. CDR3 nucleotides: TGTGCCAGCAGTTACCCCCCGACAGGGGCTAGCTACGAGCAGTACTTC. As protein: CASSYPPTGASYEQYF.

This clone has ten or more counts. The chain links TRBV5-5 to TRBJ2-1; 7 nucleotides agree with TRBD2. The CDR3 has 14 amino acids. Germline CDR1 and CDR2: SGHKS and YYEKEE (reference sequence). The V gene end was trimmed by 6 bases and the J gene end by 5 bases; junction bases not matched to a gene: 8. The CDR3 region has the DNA TGTGCCAGCATCTATCGGGGGGTCCACAATGAGCAGTTCTTC. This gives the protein CASIYRGVHNEQFF.

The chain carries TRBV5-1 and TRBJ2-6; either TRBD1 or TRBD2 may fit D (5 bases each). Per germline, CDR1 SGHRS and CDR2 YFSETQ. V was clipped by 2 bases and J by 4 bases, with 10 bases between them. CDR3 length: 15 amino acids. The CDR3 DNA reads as TGCGCCAGCAGCTTTGGGGGAACAGGGGCCAACGTCCTGACTTTC. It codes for CASSFGGTGANVLTF.

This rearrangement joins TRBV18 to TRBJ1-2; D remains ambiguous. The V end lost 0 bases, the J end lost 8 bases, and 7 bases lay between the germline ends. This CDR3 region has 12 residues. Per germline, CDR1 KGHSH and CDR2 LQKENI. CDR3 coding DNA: TGTGCCAGCTCACCACCCAGTTGGGGCTACACCTTC. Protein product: CASSPPSWGYTF.

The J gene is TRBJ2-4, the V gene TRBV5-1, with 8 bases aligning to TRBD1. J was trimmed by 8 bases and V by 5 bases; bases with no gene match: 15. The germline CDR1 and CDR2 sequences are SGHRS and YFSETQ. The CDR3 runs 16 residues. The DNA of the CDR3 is TGCGCCAGCAGTCAGGCCGCAGGGGGCCTAAGGGACATTCAGTACTTC. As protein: CASSQAAGGLRDIQYF.

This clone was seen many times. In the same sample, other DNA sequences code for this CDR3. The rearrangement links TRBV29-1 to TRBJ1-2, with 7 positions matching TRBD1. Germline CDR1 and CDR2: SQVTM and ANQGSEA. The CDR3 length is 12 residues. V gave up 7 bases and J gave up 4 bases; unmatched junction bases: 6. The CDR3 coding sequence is TGCAGCGCCCAGGGGGGGATCTATGGCTACACCTTC. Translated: CSAQGGIYGYTF. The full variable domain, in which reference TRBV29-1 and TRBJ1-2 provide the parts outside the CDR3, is SAVISQKPSRDICQRGTSLTIQCQVDSQVTMMFWYRQQPGQSLTLIATANQGSEATYESGFVIDKFPISRPNLTFSTLTVSNMSPEDSSIYLCSAQGGIYGYTFGSGTRLTVV.

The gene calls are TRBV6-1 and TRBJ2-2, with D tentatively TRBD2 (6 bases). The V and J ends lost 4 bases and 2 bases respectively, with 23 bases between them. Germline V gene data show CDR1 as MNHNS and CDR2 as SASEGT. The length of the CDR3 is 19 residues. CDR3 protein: CASSVGTLFGTFNTGELFF. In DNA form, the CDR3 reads TGTGCCAGCAGTGTTGGGACCCTTTTCGGGACTTTCAACACCGGGGAGCTGTTTTTT.

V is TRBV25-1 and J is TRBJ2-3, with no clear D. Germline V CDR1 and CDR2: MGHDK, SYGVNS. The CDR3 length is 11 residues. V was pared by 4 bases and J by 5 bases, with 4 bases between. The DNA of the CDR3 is TGTGCCAGCAGTGTCAGAGATACGCAGTATTTT. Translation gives CASSVRDTQYF.

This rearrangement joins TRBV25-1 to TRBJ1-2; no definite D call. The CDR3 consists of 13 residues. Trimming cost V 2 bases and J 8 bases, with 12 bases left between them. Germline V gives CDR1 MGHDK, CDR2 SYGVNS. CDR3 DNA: TGTGCCAGCAGTGAAGCCGGGCGGTGGGGCTACACCTTC. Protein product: CASSEAGRWGYTF.

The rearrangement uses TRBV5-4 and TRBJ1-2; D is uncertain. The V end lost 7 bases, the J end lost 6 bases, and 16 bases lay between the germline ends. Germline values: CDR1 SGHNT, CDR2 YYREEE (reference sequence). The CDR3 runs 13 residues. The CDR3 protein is CASRVSSRNGYTF. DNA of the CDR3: TGTGCCAGCCGGGTTTCTTCGCGGAATGGCTACACCTTC.

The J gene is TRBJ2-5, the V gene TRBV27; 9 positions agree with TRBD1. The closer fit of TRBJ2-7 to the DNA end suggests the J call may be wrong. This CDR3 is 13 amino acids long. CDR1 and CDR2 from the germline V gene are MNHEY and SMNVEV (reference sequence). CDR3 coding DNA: TGTGCCAGCATGGGACAGGGAGCCTACGAGCAGTACTTC. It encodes CASMGQGAYEQYF.

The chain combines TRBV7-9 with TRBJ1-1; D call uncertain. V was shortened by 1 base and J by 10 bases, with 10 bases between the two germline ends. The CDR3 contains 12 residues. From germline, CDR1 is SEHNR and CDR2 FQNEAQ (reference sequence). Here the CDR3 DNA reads TGTGCCAGCAGCTTAGAAGGGTTGGGAGCTTTCTTT. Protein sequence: CASSLEGLGAFF. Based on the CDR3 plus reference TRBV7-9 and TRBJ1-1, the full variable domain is DTGVSQNPRHKITKRGQNVTFRCDPISEHNRLYWYRQTLGQGPEFLTYFQNEAQLEKSRLLSDRFSAERPKGSFSTLEIQRTEQGDSAMYLCASSLEGLGAFFGQGTRLTVV.

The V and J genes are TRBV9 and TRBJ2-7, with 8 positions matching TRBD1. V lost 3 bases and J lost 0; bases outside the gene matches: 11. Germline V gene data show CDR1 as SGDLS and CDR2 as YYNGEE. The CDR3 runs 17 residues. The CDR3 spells CASSGSQGGLLSYEQYF. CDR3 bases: TGTGCCAGCAGCGGATCACAGGGGGGTCTTCTCTCCTACGAGCAGTACTTC.

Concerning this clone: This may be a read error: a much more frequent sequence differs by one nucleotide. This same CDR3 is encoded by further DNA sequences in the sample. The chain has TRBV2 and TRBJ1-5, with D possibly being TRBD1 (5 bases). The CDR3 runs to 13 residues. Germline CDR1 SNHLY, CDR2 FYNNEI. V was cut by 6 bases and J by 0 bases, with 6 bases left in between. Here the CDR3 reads CASSRDSNQPQHF. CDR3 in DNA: TGTGCCAGCAGCAGGGATAGCAATCAGCCCCAGCATTTT.

The CDR3 is CASSLVAGSGRSYGYTF. The CDR3 DNA follows: TGTGCCAGCAGCTTAGTGGCAGGGAGTGGTCGTAGCTATGGCTACACCTTC. This chain connects TRBV7-2 to TRBJ1-2; a weak D match, TRBD1 (5 bases). Germline V lookup: CDR1 SGHTA, CDR2 FQGNSA. Trimming shortened V by 1 base and J by 4 bases, and 19 bases separated the two germline ends. The CDR3 loop spans 17 amino acids.